The 15 T cell receptor beta chains given below trace back to one sample, sequenced in a study of blood T cells in healthy people across ages. Next came a second PCR, run for roughly 6 to 11 cycles, which used a sample-barcoded 5' primer along with a J-beta primer mix. TCRdb redid the calling of the 5' RACE reads with MiXCR, one entry per CDR3 protein. The profile shows 1.5 million to 2 million distinct CDR3 sequences, 28% of them singletons. The sequenced sample consisted of blood. All receptors derive from a young woman in good health.

J is TRBJ2-3 and V is TRBV29-1, with 7 bases lining up with TRBD1. Germline V CDR1 and CDR2: SQVTM, ANQGSEA. The CDR3 loop spans 14 amino acids. Unmatched junction bases numbered 11, after V lost 8 bases and J lost 3 bases. The DNA for the CDR3 is TGCAGCTCAGCAACAGGGGCAAGGACAGATACGCAGTATTTT. This gives the protein CSSATGARTDTQYF.

The rearrangement uses TRBV4-2 and TRBJ2-1, with D perhaps matching TRBD1 or TRBD2 (5 bases each). Germline-derived CDR1 and CDR2 are LGHNA and YNFKEQ. This CDR3 contains 16 residues. V was shortened by 2 bases and J by 3 bases, with 14 bases between the two germline ends. In nucleotides, the CDR3 is TGTGCCAGCAGCCAATCCGAGGGGATGGGCTACAATGAGCAGTTCTTC. Translating gives CASSQSEGMGYNEQFF.

This clonotype was observed a handful of times. The rearrangement joins TRBV7-4 to TRBJ1-5; D uncertain. Per the germline V gene, CDR1 is SGHVT and CDR2 is SQSDAQ. Trimming removed 0 bases at V and 5 bases at J, with 5 bases between. The CDR3 loop spans 13 amino acids. The chain's CDR3 is CASSLATDQPQHF. The CDR3 DNA follows: TGTGCCAGCAGCTTAGCCACAGATCAGCCCCAGCATTTT.

This clonotype was detected ten times or more. V and J are TRBV12-3 or TRBV12-4 and TRBJ1-6, with a weak D call TRBD1 (5 bases). The CDR3 has 15 residues. Trimming shortened V by 7 bases and J by 9 bases, and 19 bases separated the two germline ends. CDR3 coding DNA: TGTGCCAGCACCCCGGGACTCCTAATCGGTTCACCCCTCCACTTT. Translating gives CASTPGLLIGSPLHF.

The CDR3 nucleotides are TGCAGTGCTAGTCAGGGGGCCGATGAGCAGTTCTTC. Translation: CSASQGADEQFF. The chain carries TRBV20-1 and TRBJ2-1; 8 bases map to TRBD1. This CDR3 is 12 amino acids long. The V and J ends lost 3 bases and 8 bases, in that order; junction bases with no gene match: 3. Germline values: CDR1 DFQATT, CDR2 SNEGSKA (reference sequence).

The genes are TRBV9 and TRBJ2-1; the match to TRBD1 covers 9 bases. The trim removed 3 bases at V and 2 bases at J, leaving 12 bases unmatched. The CDR3 sequence is 18 residues long. The germline gives CDR1 SGDLS, CDR2 YYNGEE. In DNA, the CDR3 is TGTGCCAGCAGCGCCGGGGACGGGACAGGGAACCCCTACAATGAGCAGTTCTTC. It encodes CASSAGDGTGNPYNEQFF.

Worth noting for this clonotype: Since a much larger clone is just one base distant, this may be a read error. The chain couples TRBV6-5 to TRBJ2-1; 10 bases fit TRBD2. The last part of the DNA fits TRBJ2-7 better; the J call may be wrong. The CDR3 loop spans 15 amino acids. In germline, CDR1 is MNHEY, CDR2 SVGAGI. CDR3 sequence reads: CASSGAGGPNNEQYF. For the CDR3, the DNA is TGTGCCAGCAGTGGAGCGGGGGGGCCGAACAATGAGCAGTACTTC.

The V call is TRBV2, the J call TRBJ2-7; no reliable D call. Germline V lookup: CDR1 SNHLY, CDR2 FYNNEI. The CDR3 spans 14 residues. V was shortened by 6 bases and J by 0 bases, with 12 bases between the two germline ends. CDR3 DNA: TGTGCCAGCAGATCGACTGAGATCTCCTACGAGCAGTACTTC. Translated, it gives CASRSTEISYEQYF.

J is TRBJ2-1 and V is TRBV29-1; 9 nucleotides agree with TRBD1. Germline V CDR1 and CDR2: SQVTM, ANQGSEA. The junction had 14 bases not matched to a gene; V was cut back by 6 bases and J by 8 bases. The CDR3 extends over 15 amino acids. Written as DNA, the CDR3 is TGCAGCGTCCCCCCCCGGGACAGGGCGTCGGATGAGCAGTTCTTC. Residues: CSVPPRDRASDEQFF.

The chain employs TRBV7-2 and TRBJ2-1, with D perhaps assigned TRBD1 or TRBD2 (5 bases each). The CDR3 spans 15 residues. V was clipped by 5 bases and J by 10 bases, with 21 bases between them. CDR1 is SGHTA, CDR2 FQGNSA, per germline. In DNA form, the CDR3 reads TGTGCCAGCAGCCCCCGAGGGACGGGCCCGGGGGAGCAGTTCTTC. It encodes CASSPRGTGPGEQFF.

The chain combines TRBV10-3 with TRBJ2-3, with a possible D match to TRBD2 (5 bases). Trimming cost V 5 bases and J 2 bases, with 11 bases left between them. Germline V CDR1 and CDR2: ENHRY, SYGVKD. The CDR3 consists of 14 residues. For the CDR3, the DNA is TGTGCCATCAGTAAGAGGGATTCCACAGATACGCAGTATTTT. Translating gives CAISKRDSTDTQYF.

The chain links TRBV7-9 to TRBJ2-1, with D perhaps TRBD2 (6 bases). Germline lookup yields CDR1 SEHNR and CDR2 FQNEAQ (reference sequence). CDR3 length equals 15 residues. Trimming took off 4 bases at V and 6 bases at J, with 16 bases between the two ends. CDR3 bases: TGTGCCAGCAGCTCATTTCCGGAGGGATCCAATGAGCAGTTCTTC. Translation: CASSSFPEGSNEQFF.

With regard to this clonotype: A read error may be the cause here, since a much bigger clone is one base away. The rearrangement links TRBV10-1 to TRBJ2-4; D might be TRBD2 (6 bases). V shed 6 bases and J shed 9 bases, with 15 bases lying between them. The CDR3 consists of 13 residues. Germline V gives CDR1 WNHNN, CDR2 SYGVQD (reference sequence). CDR3 nucleotides: TGCGCCAGCAGGGAAGTCCAGGGAGGCATTCAGTACTTC. Its protein product is CASREVQGGIQYF.

The chain is built from TRBV29-1 and TRBJ1-2, with unresolved D. This CDR3 is 12 amino acids long. The V and J ends lost 2 bases and 4 bases respectively, with 8 bases between them. Germline values: CDR1 SQVTM, CDR2 ANQGSEA. CDR3 protein: CSVETPGYGYTF. DNA for the CDR3: TGCAGCGTTGAAACTCCAGGCTATGGCTACACCTTC.

This clonotype was seen repeatedly, ten times or more. This chain joins TRBV6-6 and TRBJ2-7, with TRBD2 matching 9 bases. Trimming took 8 bases from V and 1 from J; bases not matched to a gene: 6. Germline lookup yields CDR1 MNHNY and CDR2 SVGAGI (reference sequence). This CDR3 spans 14 amino acids. CDR3 in DNA: TGTGCCAGCTCGACTCTAGCGGGGTCCTACGAGCAGTACTTC. Protein: CASSTLAGSYEQYF.